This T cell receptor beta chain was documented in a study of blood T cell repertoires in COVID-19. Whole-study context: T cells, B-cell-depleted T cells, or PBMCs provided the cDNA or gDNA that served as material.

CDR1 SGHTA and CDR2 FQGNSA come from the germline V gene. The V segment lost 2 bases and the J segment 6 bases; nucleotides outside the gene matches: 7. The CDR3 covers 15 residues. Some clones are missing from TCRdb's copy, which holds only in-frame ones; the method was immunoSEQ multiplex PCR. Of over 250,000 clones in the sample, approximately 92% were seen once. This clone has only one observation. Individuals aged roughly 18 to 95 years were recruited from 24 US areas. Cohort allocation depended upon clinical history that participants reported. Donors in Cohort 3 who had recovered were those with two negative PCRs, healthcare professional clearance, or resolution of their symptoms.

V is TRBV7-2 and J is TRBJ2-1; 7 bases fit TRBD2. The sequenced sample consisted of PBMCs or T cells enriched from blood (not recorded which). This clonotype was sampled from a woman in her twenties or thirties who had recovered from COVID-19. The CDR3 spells CASSLRLANSNEQFF. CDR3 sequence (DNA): TGTGCCAGCAGCTTACGACTAGCAAATTCCAATGAGCAGTTCTTC.